These T cell receptor beta chains were read from a single sample in a study of blood T cells in healthy people across ages. In TCRdb, the 5' RACE reads were re-called with MiXCR into one record per CDR3 protein. The data hold 750,000 to 950,000 distinct CDR3 sequences, with roughly 29% observed a single time. The data also belong to a second study, concerning T cells of mothers and their children.

The specimen was blood. These TCRs come from a woman in her thirties or forties in good health. CDR3s leave out the opening cysteine and the closing phenylalanine or tryptophan. Fields, in order: clone size, V gene, CDR3 length, D gene, CDR3 protein. A D gene is named only where the DNA matches it firmly. The size field is filled for only some rows; it gives once, few, many or a size class.

many TRBV29-1 10 NA SVEGSTGELF
many TRBV27 12 NA ASSYSTENYEQY
NA TRBV24-1 12 NA ATSPGGRRYEQY
few TRBV24-1 15 NA ATSDSAGDDSGNTIY
few TRBV3-1 12 NA ASSQGGVGHGYT
many TRBV28 11 NA ASSLGQRYGYT
few TRBV28 12 NA ASSSGQFYTEAF
many TRBV6-2/TRBV6-3 14 NA ASTFTGGEYQETQY
many TRBV7-3 14 TRBD1 ASSLKGDRAGNEQF
NA TRBV6-2/TRBV6-3 9 NA ASSYPGVQY